What follows describes a single TCR beta chain. TCRdb recomputed calls from the PCR reads with MiXCR, one row per CDR3 protein. Here the sample spans more than 9,500 distinct CDR3 sequences, about 55% being singletons. This specimen belongs to a study of tumor-infiltrating lymphocytes in oesophageal squamous cell carcinoma. The sequence was collected from a female donor with esophageal squamous cell carcinoma. Sequenced: esophageal tumor tissue.

The CDR3 spells CASSLEGREQETQYF. The CDR3 nucleotides read TGTGCCAGCAGCTTGGAGGGGAGGGAACAAGAGACCCAGTACTTC. J is TRBJ2-5 and V is TRBV11-3, with 7 positions matching TRBD2. From germline, CDR1 is SGHNT and CDR2 YENEEA. The CDR3 sequence is 15 residues long. After removal of 3 bases from V and 2 bases from J, the junction contained 6 bases not matched to a gene.